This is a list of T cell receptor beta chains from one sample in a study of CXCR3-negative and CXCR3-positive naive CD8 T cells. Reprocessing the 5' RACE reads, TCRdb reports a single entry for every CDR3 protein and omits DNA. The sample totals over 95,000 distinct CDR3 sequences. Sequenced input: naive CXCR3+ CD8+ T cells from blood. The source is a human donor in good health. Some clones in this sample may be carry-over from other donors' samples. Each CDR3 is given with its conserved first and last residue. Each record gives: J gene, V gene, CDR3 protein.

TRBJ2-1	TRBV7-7	CASSLVSGGNEQFF
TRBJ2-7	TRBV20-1	CSAIGGSYEQYF
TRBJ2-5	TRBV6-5	CASSYSGTVETQYF
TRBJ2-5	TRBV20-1	CSARRFRAQGKETQYF
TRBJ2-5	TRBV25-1	CASSEKVAGQETQYF
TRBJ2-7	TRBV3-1	CASSHSTGTYEQYF
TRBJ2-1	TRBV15	CATSPGTSGGNEQFF
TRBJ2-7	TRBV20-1	CSASTLTSGDHEQYF
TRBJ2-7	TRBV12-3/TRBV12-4	CASSSGNYEQYF
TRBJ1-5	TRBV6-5	CASQPFRSNQPQHF
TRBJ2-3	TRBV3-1	CASSQDGGADTQYF
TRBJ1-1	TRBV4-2	CASSQGGEAFF
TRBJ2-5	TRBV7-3	CASSFGQQETQYF
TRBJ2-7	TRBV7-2	CASSPGPTGLERYF
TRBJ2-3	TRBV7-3	CASSLSPSDTDTQYF
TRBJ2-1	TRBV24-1	CATSAYSYNEQFF
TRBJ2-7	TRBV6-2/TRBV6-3	CASGDARDYEQYF
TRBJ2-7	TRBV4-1	CASSQDEASGYEQYF
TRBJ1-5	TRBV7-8	CASSVNREPLSQHF
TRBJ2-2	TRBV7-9	CASSLLAPGELFF
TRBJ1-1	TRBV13	CASSPGQEAFF
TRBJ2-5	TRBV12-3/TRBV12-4	CASSWSWAGGETQYF
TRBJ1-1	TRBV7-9	CASSPVLSENTEAFF
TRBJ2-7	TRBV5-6	CASSLKAGNYEQYF
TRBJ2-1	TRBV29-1	CSVIPGDYNEQFF
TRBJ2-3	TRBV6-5	CASSTTTGNKLTDTQYF
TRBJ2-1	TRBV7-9	CASSSGGDRFYNEQFF
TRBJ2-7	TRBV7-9	CASSLGAGYEQYF
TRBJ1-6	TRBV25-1	CARRQGQNSPLHF
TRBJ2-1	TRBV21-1	CASSKNPPEGLAGVEGIYEQFF
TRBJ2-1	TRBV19	CASDRGLAGADEQFF
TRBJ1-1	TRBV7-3	CASSLTLGTEAFF
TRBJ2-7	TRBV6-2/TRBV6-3	CASSWYGPGSYEQYF
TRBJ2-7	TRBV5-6	CASSPPSDFSYEQYF
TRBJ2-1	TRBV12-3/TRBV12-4	CASSLWLNNEQFF
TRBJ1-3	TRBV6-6	CASSLGQHSGNTIYF
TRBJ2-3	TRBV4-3	CASSQDLHPGDTQYF
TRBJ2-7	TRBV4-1	CASSQEGGVSEQYF
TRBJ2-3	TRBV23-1	CASSQKTWADTQYF
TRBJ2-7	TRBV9	CASSVSSGTSYEQYF
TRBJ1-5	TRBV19	CASSIEAQPQHF
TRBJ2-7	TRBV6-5	CASSSIRTGTGSFPLSYEQYF
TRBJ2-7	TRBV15	CATSRGSDGYEQYF
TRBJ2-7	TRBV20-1	CSASNEAASGRVGSYEQYF
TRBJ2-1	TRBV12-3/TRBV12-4	CASSFPGRGNNEQFF
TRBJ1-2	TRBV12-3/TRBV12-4	CASSRGHGYTF
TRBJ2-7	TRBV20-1	CSARGGSEQYF